The 24 T cell receptor beta chains listed next were all sequenced from one sample in a study of blood T cell repertoires in COVID-19. Only in-frame clones appear in the TCRdb table, and some are missing; sequencing was by immunoSEQ multiplex PCR. This sample has about 180,000 clones; 80% occur once, and the top ten carry approximately 15%. What was sequenced was PBMCs or T cells enriched from blood (not recorded which). These receptor sequences come from a man in his sixties who had been exposed to COVID-19.

This clone came up many times. V and J are TRBV4-1 and TRBJ2-3, with 10 bases fitting TRBD2. Trimming took 6 bases from V and 2 from J; bases not matched to a gene: 17. This CDR3 has 19 amino acids. Germline CDR1 and CDR2: MGHRA and YSYEKL. CDR3 sequence reads: CASSGRASGSEEFTDTQYF. Written as DNA, the CDR3 is TGCGCCAGCAGTGGACGGGCTAGCGGGAGCGAGGAGTTCACAGATACGCAGTATTTT.

V gene TRBV25-1 combines with J gene TRBJ2-5; 10 nucleotides align to TRBD1. CDR1 MGHDK and CDR2 SYGVNS come from the germline V gene. J gave up 1 base and V 1 base, and 3 bases lay outside the gene matches. The CDR3 contains 16 residues. DNA for the CDR3: TGTGCCAGCAGTGAATTGGGACAGGGGCGCCAAGAGACCCAGTACTTC. Protein product: CASSELGQGRQETQYF.

A word on this clone: Other DNA sequences in the same sample also yield this CDR3. This rearrangement joins TRBV9 to TRBJ2-7, with 8 bases identical to TRBD2. V shed 0 bases, J shed 0 bases, and the junction held 2 bases outside the gene matches. The CDR3 runs 15 residues. Germline lookup yields CDR1 SGDLS and CDR2 YYNGEE. CDR3 residues: CASSVGAGASYEQYF. CDR3 in DNA: TGTGCCAGCAGCGTAGGAGCGGGAGCCTCCTACGAGCAGTACTTC.

This clone was seen repeatedly, ten times or more. This sequence joins TRBV4-1 and TRBJ2-7; perhaps TRBD2 as D (6 bases). This CDR3 is 15 amino acids long. Germline V gene sequence: CDR1 MGHRA, CDR2 YSYEKL. V was clipped by 8 bases and J by 2 bases, with 19 bases between them. The CDR3 is CASSGTGALPYEQYF. The CDR3 DNA reads as TGCGCCAGCTCTGGCACGGGAGCCCTCCCCTACGAGCAGTACTTC.

The gene calls are TRBV7-9 and TRBJ2-5; D is ambiguous. V lost 1 base to trimming and J lost 7 bases, with 13 bases between them. There are 14 residues in the CDR3. Per the germline V gene, CDR1 is SEHNR and CDR2 is FQNEAQ (reference sequence). CDR3 DNA sequence: TGTGCCAGCAGCTTAGACCCCTCGACATGGACCCAGTACTTC. This gives the protein CASSLDPSTWTQYF. Complete variable domain (other parts from reference TRBV7-9 and TRBJ2-5): DTGVSQNPRHKITKRGQNVTFRCDPISEHNRLYWYRQTLGQGPEFLTYFQNEAQLEKSRLLSDRFSAERPKGSFSTLEIQRTEQGDSAMYLCASSLDPSTWTQYFGPGTRLLVL.

This clone was counted between two and nine times. This rearrangement joins TRBV19 to TRBJ2-1; TRBD2 agrees at 10 bases. Losses at the gene ends were 2 bases for V and 4 bases for J; bases not matched to a gene: 11. Germline CDR1 reads LNHDA; CDR2 reads SQIVND (reference sequence). The CDR3 sequence is 18 residues long. The CDR3: CASSIRSGRAQAYNEQFF. DNA for the CDR3: TGTGCCAGTAGTATACGGAGCGGGAGGGCCCAGGCATACAATGAGCAGTTCTTC. Filled out from reference TRBV19 and TRBJ2-1, the complete variable domain reads DGGITQSPKYLFRKEGQNVTLSCEQNLNHDAMYWYRQDPGQGLRLIYYSQIVNDFQKGDIAEGYSVSREKKESFPLTVTSAQKNPTAFYLCASSIRSGRAQAYNEQFFGPGTRLTVL.

The genes are TRBV2 and TRBJ1-3; D may be TRBD1 (5 bases). Germline V gives CDR1 SNHLY, CDR2 FYNNEI. This CDR3 has 15 residues. V lost 4 bases to trimming and J lost 0 bases, with 10 bases between them. The CDR3, as DNA: TGTGCCAGCAGTGCCAGACAGTACTCTGGAAACACCATATATTTT. It encodes CASSARQYSGNTIYF.

The rearrangement joins TRBV2 to TRBJ1-4; 10 bases match TRBD1. This CDR3 region has 15 residues. From germline, CDR1 is SNHLY and CDR2 FYNNEI. The J segment lost 8 bases and the V segment lost 6 bases, leaving 9 bases of the junction unmatched. DNA for the CDR3: TGTGCCAGCAGACTTGGGACAGGGGATTGGGAAAAACTGTTTTTT. The encoded protein is CASRLGTGDWEKLFF.

V gene TRBV5-1 combines with J gene TRBJ2-5; the match to TRBD2 covers 7 bases. Trimming took 5 bases from V and 1 from J; bases not matched to a gene: 11. The germline CDR1 and CDR2 sequences are SGHRS and YFSETQ. The CDR3 length is 16 residues. CDR3 nucleotides: TGCGCCAGCAGTCCTGGGGCTAGCGGATTCCAAGAGACCCAGTACTTC. Translating it yields CASSPGASGFQETQYF.

This chain links TRBV5-4 with TRBJ1-6; TRBD1 matches 8 bases. J lost 8 bases, V lost 5 bases, and 3 bases had no gene match. Germline CDR1 and CDR2: SGHNT and YYREEE (reference sequence). There are 13 residues in the CDR3. CDR3 amino acids: CASRPGGDSPLHF. The CDR3 DNA sequence: TGTGCCAGCAGGCCAGGGGGCGATTCACCCCTCCACTTT. The variable domain in full, with the rest retrieved from reference TRBV5-4 and TRBJ1-6, is ETGVTQSPTHLIKTRGQQVTLRCSSQSGHNTVSWYQQALGQGPQFIFQYYREEENGRGNFPPRFSGLQFPNYSSELNVNALELDDSALYLCASRPGGDSPLHFGNGTRLTVT.

This clone was recorded only once. V usage is TRBV11-2 and J usage is TRBJ2-1; 11 bases align to TRBD2. Germline trimming cut 1 base from V and 2 bases from J; bases unmatched to any gene: 4. Germline loops: CDR1 SGHAT, CDR2 FQNNGV. CDR3 size: 17 residues. In DNA form, the CDR3 reads TGTGCCAGCAGCTTAGGGCAGACTAGCGGGACCTACAATGAGCAGTTCTTC. This translates into CASSLGQTSGTYNEQFF.

The chain carries TRBV19 and TRBJ2-5; 8 bases are a match to TRBD1. The CDR3 length is 16 residues. Germline V gene sequence: CDR1 LNHDA, CDR2 SQIVND (reference sequence). V dropped 7 bases and J dropped 0; count of bases not matched to a gene: 10. The CDR3 DNA reads as TGTGCCAGTAAATGGAAAGGACAGGGCTACCAAGAGACCCAGTACTTC. Translating gives CASKWKGQGYQETQYF.

The chain has TRBV9 and TRBJ1-5; D remains ambiguous. V lost 0 bases and J 3 bases, leaving 7 bases between the germline ends. The CDR3 spans 14 residues. The germline V gene encodes CDR1 SGDLS and CDR2 YYNGEE. For the CDR3, the DNA is TGTGCCAGCAGCGTAGGCGATAACAATCAGCCCCAGCATTTT. Translating it yields CASSVGDNNQPQHF.

This clone was counted only a few times. The V gene is TRBV28, the J gene TRBJ1-5; 8 bases are a match to TRBD1. V lost 3 bases and J lost 12; bases outside the gene matches: 10. The CDR3 has 14 amino acids. Germline V gene lookup returns CDR1 MDHEN and CDR2 SYDVKM. CDR3 amino acids: CASSFMDRDSIQHF. As DNA, the CDR3 is TGTGCCAGCAGTTTTATGGACAGGGATAGTATCCAGCATTTT.

This clone has only one observation. The V call is TRBV19, the J call TRBJ1-5; tentatively, D is TRBD1 (5 bases). The CDR3 runs 14 residues. Trimming left V 7 bases short and J 2 bases short, with 12 bases between. The V gene's germline CDR1 is LNHDA and CDR2 SQIVND (reference sequence). The CDR3 DNA is TGTGCCAGTACTCGGGGGGGTGGCAATCAGCCCCAGCATTTT. Translating it yields CASTRGGGNQPQHF.

The rearrangement links TRBV27 to TRBJ1-6, with 7 bases matching TRBD1. The CDR3 is made up of 16 amino acids. Germline CDR1 and CDR2: MNHEY and SMNVEV (reference sequence). With 2 bases clipped from V and 8 bases from J, the junction kept 9 bases outside the gene matches. For the CDR3, the DNA is TGTGCCAGCAGTTTAACGTGGGACAGACGGTATTCACCCCTCCACTTT. It is translated as CASSLTWDRRYSPLHF.

This clone has only a few counts. The chain couples TRBV7-3 to TRBJ2-7; 7 nucleotides match TRBD1. Germline V gene sequence: CDR1 SGHTA, CDR2 FQGTGA. The CDR3 is 13 residues long. With V trimmed by 5 bases and J by 7 bases, 8 bases remained unmatched. The CDR3 reads CASSARQGGEQYF. CDR3 in DNA: TGTGCCAGCAGCGCAAGACAGGGCGGAGAGCAGTACTTC.

This clone was seen just once. The J gene is TRBJ1-1, the V gene TRBV3-1 (or the pseudogene TRBV3-2); D unclear. This CDR3 region has 15 residues. Germline lookup yields CDR1 LGHDT and CDR2 YNNKEL (reference sequence). V was clipped by 3 bases and J by 0 bases, with 11 bases between them. This CDR3 reads CASSQITGMNTEAFF. The CDR3 DNA reads TGTGCCAGCAGCCAGATTACGGGAATGAACACTGAAGCTTTCTTT.

V gene TRBV29-1 combines with J gene TRBJ1-1; perhaps TRBD1 as D (6 bases). The CDR3 is 14 amino acids. Trimming shortened V by 6 bases and J by 1 base, and 15 bases separated the two germline ends. In germline, CDR1 is SQVTM, CDR2 ANQGSEA. CDR3 in amino acids: CSVYRVDANTEAFF. The DNA of the CDR3 is TGCAGCGTCTACAGGGTGGACGCGAACACTGAAGCTTTCTTT.

This clone was detected only once. V gene TRBV19 combines with J gene TRBJ1-4; weak D call: TRBD1 (6 bases). The CDR3 covers 15 residues. The V and J ends lost 10 bases and 2 bases respectively, with 17 bases between them. Germline assignment: CDR1 LNHDA and CDR2 SQIVND (reference sequence). In DNA form, the CDR3 reads TGTGCCACCACGACAAGGGGACATACTAATGAAAAACTGTTTTTT. Encoded protein: CATTTRGHTNEKLFF.

A single count supports this clone. The rearrangement joins TRBV10-2 to TRBJ2-7, with a possible D match to TRBD2 (7 bases). The CDR3 spans 14 residues. Trimming stripped 3 bases from V and 3 bases from J, with 12 bases between. Germline lookup yields CDR1 WSHSY and CDR2 SAAADI. The CDR3 spells CASSEGGVLYEQYF. The CDR3 DNA reads as TGCGCCAGCAGTGAAGGGGGGGTCCTCTACGAGCAGTACTTC.

The chain recombines TRBV5-6 with TRBJ2-3; 14 nucleotides agree with TRBD2. Germline V gene data show CDR1 as SGHDT and CDR2 as YYEEEE. Trimming took 4 bases from V and 6 from J; bases not matched to a gene: 7. The CDR3 extends over 16 amino acids. The CDR3 loop is CASSARGLAGADTQYF. CDR3 nucleotide sequence: TGTGCCAGCAGCGCCCGGGGACTAGCGGGAGCTGATACGCAGTATTTT.

This clone is a singleton in its sample. The chain joins TRBV6-6 to TRBJ2-7; D perhaps matches TRBD1 (5 bases). CDR3 length: 11 residues. CDR1 MNHNY and CDR2 SVGAGI come from the germline V gene (reference sequence). V lost 10 bases and J lost 5, with 12 bases in between. The CDR3 sequence is CATSTGNEQYF. In DNA, the CDR3 is TGTGCCACCTCAACAGGTAACGAGCAGTACTTC.

V usage is TRBV9 and J usage is TRBJ1-1, with D possibly TRBD1 on 5 matching bases. This CDR3 comprises 15 residues. V was clipped by 2 bases and J by 0 bases, with 11 bases between them. CDR1 and CDR2 (germline): SGDLS, YYNGEE. CDR3 nucleotide sequence: TGTGCCAGCAGCGTGGGGGGGAGGATGAACACTGAAGCTTTCTTT. It codes for CASSVGGRMNTEAFF. The full variable domain, rest sourced from reference TRBV9 and TRBJ1-1, is DSGVTQTPKHLITATGQRVTLRCSPRSGDLSVYWYQQSLDQGLQFLIQYYNGEERAKGNILERFSAQQFPDLHSELNLSSLELGDSALYFCASSVGGRMNTEAFFGQGTRLTVV.